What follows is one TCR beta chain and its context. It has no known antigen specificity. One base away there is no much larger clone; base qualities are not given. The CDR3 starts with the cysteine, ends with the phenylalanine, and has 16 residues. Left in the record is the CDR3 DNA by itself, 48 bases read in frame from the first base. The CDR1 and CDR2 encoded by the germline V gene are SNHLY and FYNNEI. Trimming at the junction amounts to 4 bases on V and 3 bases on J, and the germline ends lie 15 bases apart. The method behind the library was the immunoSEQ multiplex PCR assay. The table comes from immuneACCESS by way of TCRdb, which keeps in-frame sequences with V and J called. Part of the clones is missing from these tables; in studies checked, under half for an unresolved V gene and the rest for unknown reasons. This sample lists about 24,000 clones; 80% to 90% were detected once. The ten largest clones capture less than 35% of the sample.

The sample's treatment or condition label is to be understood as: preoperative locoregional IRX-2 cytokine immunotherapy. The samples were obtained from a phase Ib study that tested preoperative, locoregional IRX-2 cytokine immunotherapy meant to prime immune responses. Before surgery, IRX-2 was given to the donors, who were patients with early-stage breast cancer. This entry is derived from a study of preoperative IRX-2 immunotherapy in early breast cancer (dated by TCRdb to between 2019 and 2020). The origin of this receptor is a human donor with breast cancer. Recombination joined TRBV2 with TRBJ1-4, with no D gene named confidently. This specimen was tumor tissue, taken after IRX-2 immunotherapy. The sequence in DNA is TGTGCCAGCAGTGCCGAGAGATCGGGGTCTAATGAAAAACTGTTTTTT. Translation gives CASSAERSGSNEKLFF.